This T cell receptor beta chain originates from a study of blood T cell repertoires in COVID-19. This CDR3 spans 13 amino acids. V gave up 1 base and J gave up 10 bases; unmatched junction bases: 4. CDR1 is SGHTA, CDR2 FQGNSA, per germline. As originally analysed: The authors estimated nucleated cell counts from reference gene primer amplification. Clones were read by immunoSEQ multiplex PCR, and TCRdb kept only the in-frame ones, dropping some. Clone size and the V and J calls come from that table; the DNA yielded D and trimming. The table lists a few hundred thousand clones, 89% of them singletons. This rearrangement joins TRBV7-2 to TRBJ2-1; 7 nucleotides match TRBD2. The sample comprised peripheral blood. The clonotype was recovered from a woman in her forties who had recovered from COVID-19. CDR3 sequence: CASSLDPAGEQFF. The CDR3 region has the DNA TGTGCCAGCAGCTTAGACCCAGCGGGGGAGCAGTTCTTC.